Each of the 9 T cell receptor beta chains below was sequenced from the same sample in a study of read filtering for tumor transcriptome and immune sequencing. From roughly 400 ng of RNA, a library with molecular barcoded alpha/delta and beta/gamma adaptors was made. TCRdb reprocessed the reads via MiXCR and lists one record per CDR3 protein. The data show about 90,000 distinct CDR3 sequences, approximately 13% seen once. Sequenced sample: a population of CD138-negative cells sorted from bone marrow. Receptor source: a donor at least 40 years old with multiple myeloma.

This clonotype occurred many times. This chain uses TRBV29-1 with TRBJ2-1, with 7 bases lining up with TRBD2. The V gene end was trimmed by 5 bases and the J gene end by 1 base; junction bases not matched to a gene: 8. CDR1 and CDR2 from the germline V gene are SQVTM and ANQGSEA. The CDR3 sequence is 15 residues long. For the CDR3, the DNA is TGCAGCGTTCCCAGCGGGATGGTATCCTACAATGAGCAGTTCTTC. Translating it yields CSVPSGMVSYNEQFF.

In this sample, this clonotype turned up many times. The chain couples TRBV11-2 to TRBJ2-7; D not resolved. This CDR3 has 15 amino acids. Trimming left V 5 bases short and J 0 bases short, with 14 bases between. Per germline, CDR1 SGHAT and CDR2 FQNNGV. DNA of the CDR3: TGTGCCAGCAGCCCTCCTCGAGGCCTCTCCTACGAGCAGTACTTC. It codes for CASSPPRGLSYEQYF.

The V call is TRBV5-4, the J call TRBJ2-5; tentatively, D is TRBD1 (5 bases). CDR1 is SGHNT, CDR2 YYREEE, per germline (reference sequence). The length of the CDR3 is 13 residues. V shed 3 bases and J shed 1 base, with 7 bases lying between them. CDR3 in amino acids: CASSSRGQETQYF. DNA for the CDR3: TGTGCCAGCAGCTCAAGGGGCCAAGAGACCCAGTACTTC. Full variable domain (remainder filled in from reference TRBV5-4 and TRBJ2-5): ETGVTQSPTHLIKTRGQQVTLRCSSQSGHNTVSWYQQALGQGPQFIFQYYREEENGRGNFPPRFSGLQFPNYSSELNVNALELDDSALYLCASSSRGQETQYFGPGTRLLVL.

This clonotype was counted ten times or more. The chain uses TRBV29-1 and TRBJ2-5, with a possible D match to TRBD2 (5 bases). The CDR3 has 13 amino acids. V lost 4 bases and J lost 1, with 10 bases in between. Germline lookup yields CDR1 SQVTM and CDR2 ANQGSEA. The CDR3 reads CSVVEGSQETQYF. In DNA, the CDR3 is TGCAGCGTTGTTGAAGGGAGCCAAGAGACCCAGTACTTC.

This clonotype was seen at least ten times. The V call is TRBV5-5, the J call TRBJ2-6; 8 bases line up with TRBD2. Per the germline V gene, CDR1 is SGHKS and CDR2 is YYEKEE (reference sequence). The CDR3 sequence is 15 residues long. V gave up 4 bases and J gave up 2 bases; unmatched junction bases: 2. CDR3 in amino acids: CASSPGRAGANVLTF. In DNA, the CDR3 is TGTGCCAGCAGCCCCGGGAGGGCTGGGGCCAACGTCCTGACTTTC. Full variable domain (missing parts from reference TRBV5-5 and TRBJ2-6): DAGVTQSPTHLIKTRGQQVTLRCSPISGHKSVSWYQQVLGQGPQFIFQYYEKEERGRGNFPDRFSARQFPNYSSELNVNALLLGDSALYLCASSPGRAGANVLTFGAGSRLTVL.

The V and J genes are TRBV10-3 and TRBJ2-7; 9 bases agree with TRBD1. From germline, CDR1 is ENHRY and CDR2 SYGVKD. After removal of 3 bases from V and 6 bases from J, the junction contained 9 bases not matched to a gene. The CDR3 has 15 amino acids. The CDR3 protein is CAISEGDREIIEQYF. Written as DNA, the CDR3 is TGTGCCATCAGTGAAGGGGACAGGGAAATTATCGAGCAGTACTTC.

This clonotype was observed at least ten times. The chain couples TRBV19 to TRBJ2-6, with 7 bases aligning to TRBD1. Germline V lookup: CDR1 LNHDA, CDR2 SQIVND (reference sequence). The CDR3 runs to 15 residues. Losses at the gene ends were 3 bases for V and 2 bases for J; bases not matched to a gene: 1. The CDR3 reads CASSITGAGANVLTF. The CDR3, as DNA: TGTGCCAGTAGTATCACAGGGGCTGGGGCCAACGTCCTGACTTTC.

The sample holds a few counts of this clonotype. The chain has TRBV5-1 and TRBJ2-1; 8 nucleotides agree with TRBD1. The CDR3 contains 14 residues. V trimming: 4 bases; J trimming: 9 bases; junction bases outside the gene matches: 9. CDR1 is SGHRS, CDR2 YFSETQ, per germline. This CDR3 is CASSLGQAGGEQFF. CDR3 bases: TGCGCCAGCAGCCTGGGACAGGCCGGGGGTGAGCAGTTCTTC.

V and J are TRBV7-2 and TRBJ1-5; maybe TRBD1 (5 bases). The V gene's germline CDR1 is SGHTA and CDR2 FQGNSA. V was cut by 1 base and J by 2 bases, with 9 bases left in between. The CDR3 runs 15 residues. CDR3 region: CASSLVMGGNQPQHF. In DNA, the CDR3 is TGTGCCAGCAGCTTAGTTATGGGGGGCAATCAGCCCCAGCATTTT.